This T cell receptor beta chain was identified during a study of long-term antiretroviral therapy in people with HIV. Study-wide results and caveats: After ART, diversity increased yet remained lower than transplant donor controls.

The libraries were made with immunoSEQ v3.0 at survey level. Method: immunoSEQ multiplex PCR; TCRdb's copy keeps in-frame clones and lacks some. The sample consists of roughly 28,000 clones, around 90% of them appearing once. This clone was detected once. Its antigen remains unidentified. Germline CDR1 SGHNT, CDR2 YYREEE (reference sequence). Trimming took off 1 base at V and 4 bases at J, with 4 bases between the two ends. The CDR3 runs 12 residues. The sequence came from a woman aged 18 to 35 with HIV. The chain is built from TRBV5-4 and TRBJ2-3, with D uncertain. The sample was unsorted PBMCs, taken 1.8 years after starting antiretroviral therapy. CDR3 sequence reads: CASSLSADTQYF. Here the CDR3 DNA reads TGTGCCAGCAGCTTGTCCGCAGATACGCAGTATTTT.